The 6 T cell receptor beta chains reported below all come from one sample, sequenced in a study of T cell repertoires in cytomegalovirus infection. TCRdb redid the calling of the reads with MiXCR, one entry per CDR3 protein. The table includes fewer than 1,000,000 distinct CDR3 sequences, under 40% detected once. Antigens of these TCRs are unknown. Sequenced material: cultured CD8+ T cells from PBMCs, taken from culture after CMV antigen stimulation. These receptors were obtained from a human donor in good health (CMV status not recorded). Some clones in this sample may be carry-over from other donors' samples.

The V gene is TRBV5-5, the J gene TRBJ1-5, with D unclear. The CDR3 loop spans 15 amino acids. Trimming stripped 0 bases from V and 3 bases from J, with 10 bases between. Germline-derived CDR1 and CDR2 are SGHKS and YYEKEE (reference sequence). CDR3 sequence reads: CASSLGLSHNQPQHF. CDR3 nucleotides: TGTGCCAGCAGCTTGGGTCTCAGTCACAATCAGCCCCAGCATTTT.

DNA for the CDR3: TGTGCCAGCAGCGACCGGGACGGCGGGCCTGGAAACACCATATATTTT. This translates into CASSDRDGGPGNTIYF. This sequence joins TRBV5-4 and TRBJ1-3; a possible D gene is TRBD1 (5 bases). Trimming took 4 bases from V and 2 from J, leaving 16 bases between them. Germline V gene data show CDR1 as SGHNT and CDR2 as YYREEE (reference sequence). The CDR3 covers 16 residues.

The chain recombines TRBV19 with TRBJ2-5; 7 bases align to TRBD1. Trimming took 4 bases from V and 4 from J; bases not matched to a gene: 6. The germline gives CDR1 LNHDA, CDR2 SQIVND (reference sequence). This CDR3 contains 14 residues. Written as DNA, the CDR3 is TGTGCCAGTAGTAAACAGGGGTTCGCAGAGACCCAGTACTTC. Translated, it gives CASSKQGFAETQYF.

The CDR3 loop is CASNRLADTSTDTQYF. Written as DNA, the CDR3 is TGTGCCAGCAACCGACTAGCGGACACTAGCACAGATACGCAGTATTTT. The chain joins TRBV6-6 to TRBJ2-3, with TRBD2 matching 9 bases. V lost 7 bases to trimming and J lost 0 bases; unmatched junction nucleotides: 8. The CDR3 has 16 residues. Per germline, CDR1 MNHNY and CDR2 SVGAGI (reference sequence).

This clonotype was detected ten times or more. The rearrangement links TRBV7-2 to TRBJ2-1; tentatively, D is TRBD1 (6 bases). V was pared by 2 bases and J by 4 bases, with 24 bases between. The CDR3 is 19 residues long. Germline CDR1 is SGHTA and CDR2 is FQGNSA. Here the CDR3 reads CASSLYGTPTFGLYNEQFF. The CDR3 bases are TGTGCCAGCAGCTTATACGGGACACCGACTTTTGGCCTTTACAATGAGCAGTTCTTC.

The sample holds a few counts of this clonotype. The chain is built from TRBV27 and TRBJ2-2, with D maybe TRBD2 (5 bases). The CDR3 runs 16 residues. Germline V gene lookup returns CDR1 MNHEY and CDR2 SMNVEV (reference sequence). Trimming stripped 2 bases from V and 7 bases from J, with 17 bases between. CDR3 in amino acids: CASSLVGSKSVGELFF. The DNA of the CDR3 is TGTGCCAGCAGTTTAGTGGGGAGTAAGAGCGTCGGGGAGCTGTTTTTT.